The clone carrying this T cell receptor beta chain came up a few times. The sample belongs to a study of human T cells and chemical hapten exposure. TCRdb re-derived calls from the RACE reads in MiXCR, one entry per CDR3 protein. Of about 400,000 distinct CDR3 sequences in the sample, over 6% were seen once. Time point in this sample: patch test 2, 6 weeks after DPC sensitization. Noted treatment: therapeutic diphenylcyclopropenone sensitization with weekly scalp DPC. The CDR3 has 16 residues. In germline, CDR1 is MNHEY, CDR2 SVGEGT. V lost 3 bases to trimming and J lost 3 bases; unmatched junction nucleotides: 7.

The receptor was derived from a woman between 18 and 29 years old with alopecia areata. Some clones in this sample may be carry-over from other donors' samples. This chain uses TRBV6-2 or TRBV6-3 with TRBJ2-2; 7 nucleotides line up with TRBD2. Sample: whole blood, taken in connection with sensitization to the hapten diphenylcyclopropenone (DPC). The CDR3 DNA sequence: TGTGCCAGCAGTTATGCGGCGGGGGATCACACCGGGGAGCTGTTTTTT. Its translation: CASSYAAGDHTGELFF.